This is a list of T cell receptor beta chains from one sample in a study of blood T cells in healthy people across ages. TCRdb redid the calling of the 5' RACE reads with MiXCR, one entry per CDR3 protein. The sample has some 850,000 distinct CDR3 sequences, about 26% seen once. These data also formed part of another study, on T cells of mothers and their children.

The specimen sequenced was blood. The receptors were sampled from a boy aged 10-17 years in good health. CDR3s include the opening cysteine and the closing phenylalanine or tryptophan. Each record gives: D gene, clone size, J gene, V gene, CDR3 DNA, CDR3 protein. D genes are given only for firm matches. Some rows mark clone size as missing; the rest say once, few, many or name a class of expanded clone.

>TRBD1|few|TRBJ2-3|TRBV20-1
TGCAGTGCTAGGGGCGGTGGACAGGGGGCAAGGTATACGCAGTATTTT
CSARGGGQGARYTQYF
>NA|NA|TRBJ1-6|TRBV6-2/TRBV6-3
TGTGCCAGCAGTTACGATTCGGAGGGAATCGGGGATTCACCCCTCCACTTT
CASSYDSEGIGDSPLHF
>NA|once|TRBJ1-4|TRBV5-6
TGTGCCAGCAGCTTGTTACAGATTAATGAAAAACTGTTTTTT
CASSLLQINEKLFF
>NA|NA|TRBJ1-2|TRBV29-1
TGCAGCGTCCCACAGGGTGATGGCTGCACCTTC
CSVPQGDGCTF
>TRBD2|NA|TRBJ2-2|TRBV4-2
TGTGCCAGCAGCCTACGACTAGCCAGCCTGTCCGGGGAGCTGTTTTTT
CASSLRLASLSGELFF
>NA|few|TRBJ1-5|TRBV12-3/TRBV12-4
TGTGCCAGCAGTCTCGTCTGGGGGGCACGTCAGCCCCAGCATTTT
CASSLVWGARQPQHF
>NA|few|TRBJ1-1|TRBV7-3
TGTGCCAGCAGCTTAAGAGCGCTGGGGACTGAAGCTTTCTTT
CASSLRALGTEAFF
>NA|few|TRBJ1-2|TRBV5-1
TGCGCCAGCAGAACCGACAGGACCTATGGCTACACCTTC
CASRTDRTYGYTF
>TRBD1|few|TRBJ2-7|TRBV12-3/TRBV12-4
TGTGCCAGCAGACAGGGGGTGACCTACGAGCAGTACTTC
CASRQGVTYEQYF
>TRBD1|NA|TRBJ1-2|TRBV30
TGTGCCTGGAACGGACAGGCGGATGGCTACACCTTC
CAWNGQADGYTF
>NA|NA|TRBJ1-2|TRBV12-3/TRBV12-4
TGTGCCAGCAGTATTCCGGGACAAACTGGCTACACCTTC
CASSIPGQTGYTF
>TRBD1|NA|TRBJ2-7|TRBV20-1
TGCAGTACAGGGGAAGGTGGAGAGCAGTACTTC
CSTGEGGEQYF
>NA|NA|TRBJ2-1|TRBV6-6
TGTGCCAGCAGGCGCGGGACGCCGAATGAGCAGTTCTTC
CASRRGTPNEQFF
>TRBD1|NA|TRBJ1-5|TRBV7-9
TGTGCCAGCAGTCGCACCGGGACAGGGGGCAATCAGCCCCAGCATTTT
CASSRTGTGGNQPQHF
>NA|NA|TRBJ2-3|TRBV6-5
TGTGCCAGCAGGCGGGACCTCCTTAGGGCAGATACGCAGTATTTT
CASRRDLLRADTQYF
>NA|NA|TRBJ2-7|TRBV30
TGTGCCTGGAGTGTACCGGGGTTTGACGAGCAGTACTTC
CAWSVPGFDEQYF
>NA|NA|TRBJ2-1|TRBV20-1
TGCAGTGCTTACAGGTTTGGCTCCTACAATGAGCAGTTCTTC
CSAYRFGSYNEQFF
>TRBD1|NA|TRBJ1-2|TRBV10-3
TGTGCCATCGGGGGGGGACAGGGAGTCCCTAACTATGGCTACACCTTC
CAIGGGQGVPNYGYTF
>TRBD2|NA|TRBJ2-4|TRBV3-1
TGTGCCAGCAGCCAATATCAACTAGCGGGCGGAGACATTCAGTACTTC
CASSQYQLAGGDIQYF
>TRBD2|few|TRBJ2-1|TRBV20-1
TGCAGTGCTGAGGGACTAGATAGCATCCGCAACAACGAGCAGTTCTTC
CSAEGLDSIRNNEQFF
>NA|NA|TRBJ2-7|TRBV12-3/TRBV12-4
TGTGCCAGCAGTTTAGTCCAGGGTGCTAGCGAGCAGTACTTC
CASSLVQGASEQYF
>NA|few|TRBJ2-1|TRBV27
TGTGCCACCAAGGAGGGGGTCTCCTACAATGAGCAGTTCTTC
CATKEGVSYNEQFF
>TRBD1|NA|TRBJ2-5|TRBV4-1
TGCGCCAGCAGCCAAGTTTATGGACAGGGTCTTTTAGAGACCCAGTACTTC
CASSQVYGQGLLETQYF
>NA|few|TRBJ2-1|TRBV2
TGTGCCAGCACCGATCCCGGGGCCAATGAGCAGTTCTTC
CASTDPGANEQFF
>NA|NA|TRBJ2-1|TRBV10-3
TGTGCCATCAGTGAAAAAACACCCTCCTACAATGAGCAGTTCTTC
CAISEKTPSYNEQFF